This TCR beta chain was identified during a study of glioma-infiltrating T cells. This clonotype has at least ten counts. Its specificity is not known. CDR1 SGHVS and CDR2 FNYEAQ come from the germline V gene. This CDR3 comprises 17 residues. The J segment lost 4 bases and the V segment lost 1 base, leaving 13 bases of the junction unmatched. The study's findings and limits: Only very few CDR3 sequences appeared in both tissue and blood.

Amplification of TCR alpha and beta CDR3 regions from RNA used iRepertoire nested multiplex PCR. Tissue mRNA or PBMC total RNA, roughly 85-450 ng, went into one-step reverse transcription and amplification. TCRdb reprocessed the multiplex PCR reads via MiXCR and lists one record per CDR3 protein. The table has roughly 100,000 distinct CDR3 sequences, about 28% seen once. The sequence came from a human donor with low-grade glioma or glioblastoma, undergoing nonglioma brain surgery, or in good health (not recorded which). The chain has TRBV7-6 and TRBJ2-7, with 7 bases matching TRBD1. Sequencing was carried out using glioma tissue, nonneoplastic brain tissue, or PBMCs (not recorded which). In DNA, the CDR3 is TGTGCCAGCAGCTTAGAAGGGGGCATACGATACCGATACGAGCAGTACTTC. Protein sequence: CASSLEGGIRYRYEQYF.